These T cell receptor beta chains were read from a single sample in a study of T cells in tuberculosis. Libraries were prepared by immunoSEQ multiplex PCR; TCRdb keeps only in-frame clonotypes and omits some of them. The sample carries some 30,000 clones, 94% recorded once. Sequenced material: PBMCs. The receptors come from a donor aged 10-29 years with latent tuberculosis or without tuberculosis infection. Each CDR3 is given with its conserved first and last residue. A D gene is named only where the DNA matches it firmly. Clone size, where shown, is once, few, many, or a class for clones that have expanded.

d_gene,abundance,j_gene,v_gene,CDR3aa,CDR3nt
NA,NA,TRBJ2-7,TRBV30,CAWSVSSYEQYF,TGTGCCTGGAGTGTCAGCTCCTACGAGCAGTACTTC
NA,NA,TRBJ2-2,TRBV5-4,CATRPGTGRFTGELFF,TGTGCCACCCGCCCGGGAACGGGAAGATTCACCGGGGAGCTGTTTTTT
TRBD1,NA,TRBJ2-1,TRBV18,CASSPEGAFYNEQFF,TGTGCCAGCTCACCCGAGGGGGCGTTCTACAATGAGCAGTTCTTC
NA,NA,TRBJ2-1,TRBV11-2,CASSLGEPRFF,TGTGCCAGCAGCTTAGGGGAGCCCCGGTTCTTC
NA,NA,TRBJ2-5,TRBV9,CASSVGSSGETQYF,TGTGCCAGCAGCGTAGGGAGTAGCGGAGAGACCCAGTACTTC
NA,NA,TRBJ1-2,TRBV11-2,CASSLGQRLSYGYTF,TGTGCCAGCAGCTTAGGACAGAGGCTGTCCTATGGCTACACCTTC
NA,NA,TRBJ2-1,TRBV2,CASSLPDNYNEQFF,TGTGCCAGCAGCCTACCGGACAACTACAATGAGCAGTTCTTC
TRBD1,NA,TRBJ1-1,TRBV9,CASGPGTGDGKAFF,TGTGCCAGCGGGCCAGGGACAGGGGACGGAAAAGCTTTCTTT
NA,NA,TRBJ2-7,TRBV5-6,CASSPSGTLAYEQYF,TGTGCCAGCAGCCCGTCCGGGACATTGGCCTACGAGCAGTACTTC
TRBD1,NA,TRBJ1-2,TRBV5-5,CASSPGQGGYGYTF,TGTGCCAGCAGCCCCGGACAGGGGGGCTATGGCTACACCTTC
NA,once,TRBJ2-7,TRBV28,CASGSDRTDNF,TGTGCCAGCGGGAGCGACAGGACGGATAACTTC
TRBD1,once,TRBJ2-1,TRBV9,CASSVQGADEQFF,TGTGCCAGCAGCGTACAGGGGGCAGATGAGCAGTTCTTC
TRBD2,NA,TRBJ2-3,TRBV5-6,CASSPRMRTSGNVDTQYF,TGTGCCAGCAGCCCCAGAATGCGGACTAGCGGGAACGTAGATACGCAGTATTTT
NA,NA,TRBJ2-1,TRBV27,CASTRRGGRNEQFF,TGTGCCAGCACACGACGAGGAGGGAGGAATGAGCAGTTCTTC
TRBD1,NA,TRBJ1-1,TRBV7-3,CASSRQGGTEAFF,TGTGCCAGCAGCCGACAGGGGGGCACTGAAGCTTTCTTT
TRBD1,NA,TRBJ2-1,TRBV29-1,CSFYTLRGQGDYNEQFF,TGCAGCTTCTATACTTTGAGGGGACAGGGGGATTACAATGAGCAGTTCTTC
NA,NA,TRBJ1-2,TRBV27,CASSLMGRASGYTF,TGTGCCAGCAGTTTAATGGGCAGAGCATCTGGCTACACCTTC
NA,NA,TRBJ2-7,TRBV6-1,CASKTGIGQYEQYF,TGTGCCAGCAAAACAGGAATTGGGCAGTACGAGCAGTACTTC
TRBD2,NA,TRBJ2-2,TRBV5-4,CASSYRTSANTGELFF,TGTGCCAGCAGCTACCGGACTAGCGCTAACACCGGGGAGCTGTTTTTT
NA,NA,TRBJ1-1,TRBV5-1,CASSRAGGSRTEAFF,TGCGCCAGCTCACGGGCGGGCGGGAGCCGCACTGAAGCTTTCTTT
TRBD1,NA,TRBJ2-1,TRBV2,CAAYRGFLHYEQFF,TGTGCCGCCTACAGGGGGTTTCTTCACTATGAGCAGTTCTTC
NA,NA,TRBJ2-3,TRBV7-9,CASTPTDTQYF,TGTGCCAGCACCCCTACAGATACGCAGTATTTT
NA,NA,TRBJ1-3,TRBV4-1,CASSQVMGRQKGNTIYF,TGCGCCAGCAGCCAAGTAATGGGTCGACAGAAAGGAAACACCATATATTTT
TRBD2,NA,TRBJ2-1,TRBV27,CASSLYGTSGSNEQFF,TGTGCCAGCAGTTTATACGGGACTAGCGGGAGTAATGAGCAGTTCTTC
NA,NA,TRBJ2-1,TRBV5-8,CASSATLAFSSYNEQFF,TGTGCCAGCAGCGCCACCCTAGCCTTTAGCTCCTACAATGAGCAGTTCTTC
TRBD1,NA,TRBJ2-4,TRBV29-1,CSAGTGRDIQYF,TGCAGCGCGGGGACAGGGAGGGACATTCAGTACTTC
NA,NA,TRBJ2-3,TRBV27,CASSPTGPWPDTQYF,TGTGCCAGCAGTCCTACAGGACCTTGGCCAGATACGCAGTATTTT